The 27 T cell receptor beta chains in this list originate from one sample, sequenced in a study of T cells in Graves' hyperthyroidism and ophthalmopathy. Using RNA transcripts as the source, TCR beta CDR3 regions were amplified. TCR CDR3 regions were first amplified by RT-PCR with HTBI primers. TCRdb analysed the multiplex PCR reads with MiXCR anew, one entry per CDR3 protein. Among 500,000 to 650,000 distinct CDR3 sequences, roughly 21% were seen once, and the ten largest hold roughly 44%. Sequenced material: blood. These receptors all stem from a man aged 35-49 years with Graves' ophthalmopathy.

This clonotype occurred many times. The rearrangement links TRBV6-1 to TRBJ1-1; D is perhaps TRBD1 (5 bases). The CDR3 consists of 13 residues. V shed 2 bases and J shed 4 bases, with 8 bases lying between them. Germline lookup yields CDR1 MNHNS and CDR2 SASEGT. The CDR3 is CASSERGSTEAFF. For the CDR3, the DNA is TGTGCCAGCAGTGAACGGGGGAGCACTGAAGCTTTCTTT.

This clonotype was recorded at least ten times. The chain carries TRBV27 and TRBJ2-7; 10 nucleotides line up with TRBD2. Unmatched junction bases numbered 4, after V lost 3 bases and J lost 5 bases. The germline V gene has CDR1 MNHEY and CDR2 SMNVEV (reference sequence). The CDR3 has 14 amino acids. The CDR3 loop is CASSLSGRAHEQYF. DNA of the CDR3: TGTGCCAGCAGTTTGAGCGGGAGGGCCCACGAGCAGTACTTC.

On this clonotype: It is unclear where the CDR3 begins or ends on the DNA, so no DNA is shown, and the CDR3 is as TCRdb lists it. The J gene is TRBJ1-2, the V gene TRBV19; the table assigns TRBD1, which was not confirmed against the DNA. With termini counted, the CDR3 has 15 amino acids. Germline CDR1 and CDR2: LNHDA and SQIVND (reference sequence). The CDR3 sequence: CATTPWGTTNYGCTF.

This clonotype was picked up many times. V gene TRBV27 combines with J gene TRBJ2-2; TRBD1 agrees at 10 bases. Germline assignment: CDR1 MNHEY and CDR2 SMNVEV (reference sequence). The ends lost 6 bases at V and 4 bases at J; junction bases unmatched: 5. CDR3 length: 15 amino acids. For the CDR3, the DNA is TGTGCCAGCAGCTCGACAGGGGGCAGCACCGGGGAGCTGTTTTTT. The encoded protein is CASSSTGGSTGELFF.

V gene TRBV6-2 or TRBV6-3 combines with J gene TRBJ2-7, with D possibly TRBD2 on 6 matching bases. V was cut by 7 bases and J by 5 bases, with 24 bases left in between. This CDR3 has 16 residues. Germline V gene lookup returns CDR1 MNHEY and CDR2 SVGEGT. This chain's CDR3 is CASKAAGTPVPNEQYF. CDR3 sequence (DNA): TGTGCCAGCAAAGCGGCCGGGACTCCCGTCCCCAACGAGCAGTACTTC.

This clonotype came up a few times. V gene TRBV7-8 combines with J gene TRBJ2-5, with D unclear. CDR1 is SGHVS and CDR2 is FQNEAQ in the germline V gene. The V end was cut by 5 bases, the J end by 5 bases, with 12 bases between. The CDR3 is 13 residues long. CDR3 sequence (DNA): TGTGCCAGCAGCCTTCTCCTCGGTGAGACCCAGTACTTC. Its protein is CASSLLLGETQYF.

This clonotype has only a few counts. The gene calls are TRBV7-8 and TRBJ2-2; D is perhaps TRBD2 (6 bases). This CDR3 is built from 13 residues. Germline V gene lookup returns CDR1 SGHVS and CDR2 FQNEAQ. Trimming took off 5 bases at V and 6 bases at J, with 10 bases between the two ends. The DNA for the CDR3 is TGTGCCAGCAGCCCGACTAGAGCCGGGGAGCTGTTTTTT. Translated: CASSPTRAGELFF.

This chain joins TRBV4-1 and TRBJ2-1, with 8 nucleotides matching TRBD2. Germline V gene data show CDR1 as MGHRA and CDR2 as YSYEKL. The CDR3 length is 17 residues. V dropped 3 bases and J dropped 6; count of bases not matched to a gene: 13. The CDR3 spells CASSHFVGLAGFNEQFF. CDR3 nucleotides: TGCGCCAGCAGCCACTTTGTGGGTCTAGCGGGTTTCAATGAGCAGTTCTTC.

This clonotype was counted between two and nine times. J is TRBJ2-7 and V is TRBV27; D is undetermined. Trimming stripped 5 bases from V and 4 bases from J, with 12 bases between. Germline loops: CDR1 MNHEY, CDR2 SMNVEV (reference sequence). CDR3 length: 13 amino acids. The CDR3 sequence is CASSRRFQYEQYF. The CDR3 DNA sequence: TGTGCCAGCAGTCGCCGCTTCCAGTACGAGCAGTACTTC.

The chain carries TRBV10-3 and TRBJ1-2, with 7 bases aligning to TRBD1. Germline V gives CDR1 ENHRY, CDR2 SYGVKD. This CDR3 contains 17 residues. V was clipped by 2 bases and J by 5 bases; unmatched bases: 14. CDR3 protein: CAISEVGDSRVLYGYTF. CDR3 nucleotide sequence: TGTGCCATCAGTGAGGTTGGGGACAGTCGGGTTTTATATGGCTACACCTTC.

The chain uses TRBV6-1 and TRBJ2-5; 11 bases are a match to TRBD2. Germline V CDR1 and CDR2: MNHNS, SASEGT. This CDR3 is built from 15 residues. J lost 2 bases, V lost 7 bases, and 6 bases had no gene match. The CDR3 sequence is CASMGSGGGQETQYF. As DNA, the CDR3 is TGTGCCAGCATGGGTAGCGGGGGGGGTCAAGAGACCCAGTACTTC.

This chain connects TRBV9 to TRBJ1-2; D might be TRBD1 (5 bases). The germline V gene has CDR1 SGDLS and CDR2 YYNGEE. Trimming removed 0 bases from V and 5 bases from J, with 8 bases in between. The CDR3 consists of 13 residues. CDR3 sequence (DNA): TGTGCCAGCAGCGTAGTTGGGGGGTATGGCTACACCTTC. Translation: CASSVVGGYGYTF.

This sequence joins TRBV19 and TRBJ1-1; 10 bases match TRBD1. Germline V gene data show CDR1 as LNHDA and CDR2 as SQIVND (reference sequence). The ends lost 3 bases at V and 4 bases at J; junction bases unmatched: 17. The length of the CDR3 is 19 residues. CDR3 sequence reads: CASSMTWRDRGLVGTEAFF. In nucleotides, the CDR3 is TGTGCCAGTAGTATGACTTGGCGGGACAGGGGTCTGGTGGGCACTGAAGCTTTCTTT.

This clonotype was seen repeatedly, ten times or more. The chain links TRBV3-1 to TRBJ2-3; possible D gene TRBD1, 6 bases. Germline CDR1 is LGHDT and CDR2 is YNNKEL (reference sequence). The CDR3 loop spans 15 amino acids. With 3 bases removed from V and 0 bases from J, the gap between germline ends came to 10 bases. This CDR3 is CASSQGAGSTDTQYF. The CDR3 bases are TGTGCCAGCAGCCAGGGGGCAGGGAGCACAGATACGCAGTATTTT.

This clonotype turned up a few times. The chain is built from TRBV4-2 and TRBJ2-1; 10 bases fit TRBD2. Per germline, CDR1 LGHNA and CDR2 YNFKEQ. The CDR3 extends over 16 amino acids. Trimming cost V 4 bases and J 2 bases; bases outside gene matches: 5. The CDR3 region has the DNA TGTGCCAGCAGCCTTCTAGCGGGAGAACCCTACAATGAGCAGTTCTTC. Translating it yields CASSLLAGEPYNEQFF.

This clonotype was seen at least ten times. The V call is TRBV10-3, the J call TRBJ2-1; 12 nucleotides agree with TRBD2. This CDR3 region has 16 residues. After removal of 6 bases from V and 0 bases from J, the junction contained 3 bases not matched to a gene. Germline CDR1 reads ENHRY; CDR2 reads SYGVKD. The CDR3: CAIRLAGGSSYNEQFF. CDR3 sequence (DNA): TGTGCCATCAGGCTAGCGGGAGGGAGCTCCTACAATGAGCAGTTCTTC.

This clonotype was counted only a few times. The V gene is TRBV5-1, the J gene TRBJ2-5; 9 positions match TRBD1. This CDR3 has 15 amino acids. J lost 4 bases, V lost 4 bases, and 8 bases had no gene match. Germline CDR1 reads SGHRS; CDR2 reads YFSETQ. CDR3 nucleotide sequence: TGCGCCAGCAGCCTAACAGGGGGCGCGGGAGAGACCCAGTACTTC. Translating gives CASSLTGGAGETQYF.

In its sample, this clonotype was seen many times. The V and J genes are TRBV30 and TRBJ2-7; 9 nucleotides match TRBD1. CDR1 and CDR2 (germline): GTSNPN, SVGIG (reference sequence). The CDR3 covers 15 residues. Trimming at V came to 2 bases and at J to 4 bases, leaving 9 bases not matched to a gene. CDR3 sequence (DNA): TGTGCCTGGAGTAACACCGGGACAGGGAAGTACGAGCAGTACTTC. Its protein is CAWSNTGTGKYEQYF.

The J gene is TRBJ2-1, the V gene TRBV6-1, with TRBD2 matching over 7 bases. Germline V gene sequence: CDR1 MNHNS, CDR2 SASEGT. The CDR3 totals 13 residues. The V gene end was trimmed by 7 bases and the J gene end by 7 bases; junction bases not matched to a gene: 7. CDR3 in DNA: TGTGCCAGCATCACCCTAGCGGAAAATGAGCAGTTCTTC. Translation gives CASITLAENEQFF.

The CDR3 reads CASSQEGTGVGGQYF. The DNA for the CDR3 is TGTGCCAGCAGCCAAGAAGGGACAGGGGTGGGGGGGCAGTACTTC. The rearrangement joins TRBV4-2 to TRBJ2-7; 10 nucleotides align to TRBD1. This CDR3 has 15 amino acids. The J segment lost 9 bases and the V segment lost 0 bases, leaving 8 bases of the junction unmatched. Germline CDR1 and CDR2: LGHNA and YNFKEQ.

This clonotype was seen repeatedly, ten times or more. The gene calls are TRBV18 and TRBJ2-5; TRBD2 matches at 10 bases. This CDR3 is 15 amino acids long. The germline gives CDR1 KGHSH, CDR2 LQKENI. J was trimmed by 4 bases and V by 5 bases; bases with no gene match: 7. CDR3 region: CASSSTGTSAETQYF. In DNA, the CDR3 is TGTGCCAGCTCATCGACCGGGACTAGCGCAGAGACCCAGTACTTC.

This chain connects TRBV6-5 to TRBJ2-7; weak D call: TRBD1 (6 bases). The CDR3 consists of 15 residues. Germline values: CDR1 MNHEY, CDR2 SVGAGI. V dropped 2 bases and J dropped 2 bases, with 13 bases sitting between them. Written as DNA, the CDR3 is TGTGCCAGCAGTTACGGACAGTCCTTTACCTACGAGCAGTACTTC. Its protein product is CASSYGQSFTYEQYF.

This clonotype has more than one count but fewer than ten. The rearrangement uses TRBV29-1 and TRBJ2-7; 9 nucleotides match TRBD1. There are 15 residues in the CDR3. The V segment lost 2 bases and the J segment 6 bases; nucleotides outside the gene matches: 11. Germline V gene lookup returns CDR1 SQVTM and CDR2 ANQGSEA. CDR3 amino acids: CSVELRDRVTSEQYF. The CDR3 bases are TGCAGCGTTGAACTGAGGGACAGGGTTACCAGCGAGCAGTACTTC.

This clonotype was recorded at least ten times. The CDR3 DNA is TGTGCCAGCAGTACCGGGACGGATAATTCACCCCTCCACTTT. Translation gives CASSTGTDNSPLHF. The chain combines TRBV12-3 or TRBV12-4 with TRBJ1-6; perhaps TRBD1 as D (5 bases). With 5 bases removed from V and 5 bases from J, the gap between germline ends came to 10 bases. This CDR3 has 14 amino acids.

This clonotype was seen a handful of times. V gene TRBV25-1 combines with J gene TRBJ2-2, with TRBD2 matching 11 bases. The trim removed 4 bases at V and 8 bases at J, leaving 15 bases unmatched. The germline gives CDR1 MGHDK, CDR2 SYGVNS. This CDR3 comprises 18 residues. The CDR3 sequence: CASSGGLTSGALSGELFF. DNA of the CDR3: TGTGCCAGCAGTGGGGGATTGACTAGCGGGGCTCTCTCGGGGGAGCTGTTTTTT.

This clonotype has a handful of counts. The chain has TRBV9 and TRBJ1-1; D not resolved. Germline CDR1 and CDR2: SGDLS and YYNGEE. Deletions cut 0 bases from V and 10 bases from J, with 16 bases between. This CDR3 has 14 residues. The DNA of the CDR3 is TGTGCCAGCAGCGTAGAAGGCACCACGGATGGAGCTTTCTTT. It encodes CASSVEGTTDGAFF.

CDR3 sequence reads: CSADNGGAASNEQFF. CDR3 nucleotides: TGCAGTGCTGATAACGGGGGGGCCGCGTCGAATGAGCAGTTCTTC. The genes are TRBV20-1 and TRBJ2-1, with 8 positions matching TRBD2. Trimming took 5 bases from V and 7 from J; bases not matched to a gene: 13. The CDR3 contains 15 residues. CDR1 is DFQATT, CDR2 SNEGSKA, per germline (reference sequence).